This is a list of T cell receptor beta chains from one sample in a study of blood T cell repertoires in COVID-19. Assay used: immunoSEQ multiplex PCR; TCRdb lists only in-frame clones, some missing. The table lists over 150,000 clones, 75% to 90% of them singletons. The sequencing input was peripheral blood. The receptors here all came from a young man with acute or convalescent COVID-19. Each CDR3 is given with its conserved first and last residue. The D gene is left open where the match is weak. Some rows mark clone size as missing; the rest say once, few, many or name a class of expanded clone.

DNA,CDR3,D,V,length,J,size
TGTGCCAGCCGACACGGACTGACCGGGGAGCTGTTTTTT,CASRHGLTGELFF,NA,TRBV6-5,13,TRBJ2-2,NA
TGCGCCAGCAGCCAAGATCTAAGGAGGTATGGCTACACCTTC,CASSQDLRRYGYTF,NA,TRBV4-1,14,TRBJ1-2,NA
TGTGCCAGCAGACAGGGGAGAGAAACTGAAGCTTTCTTT,CASRQGRETEAFF,TRBD1,TRBV6-5,13,TRBJ1-1,NA
TGTGCCAGCAGCCAAAGCAAACAGATCTCCGGGGAGCTGTTTTTT,CASSQSKQISGELFF,NA,TRBV4-2,15,TRBJ2-2,NA
TGCGCCAGCACCCCAGTGAAGTACAATCAGCCCCAGCATTTT,CASTPVKYNQPQHF,NA,TRBV10-2,14,TRBJ1-5,NA
TGTGCCAGCTCATACCAAAGGGGCGCCTGGGAGACCCAGTACTTC,CASSYQRGAWETQYF,NA,TRBV18,15,TRBJ2-5,NA
TGTGCCAGCAGGGACGGGATCACAACGAACACCGGGGAGCTGTTTTTT,CASRDGITTNTGELFF,NA,TRBV28,16,TRBJ2-2,once
TGTGCCAGCAGCTTTGGGGGGTTCAAGCCCCAGCATTTT,CASSFGGFKPQHF,NA,TRBV5-8,13,TRBJ1-5,NA
TGTGCCAGCAGTCCCCGGACAGCGCTCCCCTATGGCTACACCTTC,CASSPRTALPYGYTF,NA,TRBV27,15,TRBJ1-2,once
TGCAGCGCCCGGGGGAGGACCCACGAGCAGTACTTC,CSARGRTHEQYF,NA,TRBV29-1,12,TRBJ2-7,NA
TGTGCCAGACCCTACAGGGGGAAGGGTGAAAAACTGTTTTTT,CARPYRGKGEKLFF,NA,TRBV21-1,14,TRBJ1-4,NA
TGTGCCACCTCACTCCAAGGGGTGGGAGGGCAGTATTTT,CATSLQGVGGQYF,NA,TRBV2,13,TRBJ2-3,NA
TGCGCCAGCAGCTACCAGACTGGCTCCTACAATGAGCAGTTCTTC,CASSYQTGSYNEQFF,NA,TRBV5-1,15,TRBJ2-1,NA
TGTGCCAGCACTGCAGGCGGGTCCTACAATGAGCAGTTCTTC,CASTAGGSYNEQFF,NA,TRBV7-3,14,TRBJ2-1,NA
TGTGCCAGCAGTCTATTCCGGGACAGGGGGTCGGACACTGAAGCTTTCTTT,CASSLFRDRGSDTEAFF,TRBD1,TRBV2,17,TRBJ1-1,NA
TGTGCCAGCAGCGGTGATAGTTTTGAAGCTTTCTTT,CASSGDSFEAFF,NA,TRBV6-5,12,TRBJ1-1,NA
TGTGCCAGCAGCTTATATGGGACTAGCGGGGCTAGAGACCAAGAGACCCAGTACTTC,CASSLYGTSGARDQETQYF,TRBD2,TRBV7-3,19,TRBJ2-5,NA
TGCGCCAGCAGCGTGGGACACAGGGGTAATAATTCACCCCTCCACTTT,CASSVGHRGNNSPLHF,TRBD1,TRBV5-1,16,TRBJ1-6,NA
TGTGCCAGCAGTTACGATACAGGGGGGAGAATTGGCTACACCTTC,CASSYDTGGRIGYTF,TRBD1,TRBV27,15,TRBJ1-2,NA
TGTGCCAGCAGCGACCGCAAGACAGGCGCCTATGGCTACACCTTC,CASSDRKTGAYGYTF,NA,TRBV25-1,15,TRBJ1-2,NA
TGTGCCAGCAGTTTTATGAGGGATCAGCCCCAGCATTTT,CASSFMRDQPQHF,NA,TRBV27,13,TRBJ1-5,NA
TGTGCCAGCAGCTTAGTTCCTAGCGGGTCCTACGAGCAGTACTTC,CASSLVPSGSYEQYF,TRBD2,TRBV11-2,15,TRBJ2-7,NA
TGTGCCAGCAGCTTAGGCATTGTCGGGACAGGGAGGTTCTTC,CASSLGIVGTGRFF,TRBD1,TRBV7-2,14,TRBJ2-1,NA
TGTGCCTGGAGTGTACGTCCGGGGAACTACGAGCAGTACTTC,CAWSVRPGNYEQYF,NA,TRBV30,14,TRBJ2-7,NA
TGTGCCAGTAGTATACGGGACAGTACGAATTCACCCCTCCACTTT,CASSIRDSTNSPLHF,TRBD1,TRBV19,15,TRBJ1-6,NA
TGTGCCAGCAGCCAAGAGGGCAGTGTAGCCTACGAGCAGTACTTC,CASSQEGSVAYEQYF,NA,TRBV14,15,TRBJ2-7,NA
TGTGCCAGCAGCTTGGGGGAACTAGCGGGAGGGTTCACAGATACGCAGTATTTT,CASSLGELAGGFTDTQYF,TRBD2,TRBV5-4,18,TRBJ2-3,NA
TGTGCCAGTAGTATCGGTCAGGGAGGGTCCACTGAAGCTTTCTTT,CASSIGQGGSTEAFF,NA,TRBV19,15,TRBJ1-1,NA
TGTGCCAGCAGTACACCGGGGTCCACAGATACGCAGTATTTT,CASSTPGSTDTQYF,NA,TRBV3-1/TRBV3-2,14,TRBJ2-3,NA
TGTGCCAGTAGGCGGCAGGGGATGAGTGAAGCTTTCTTT,CASRRQGMSEAFF,NA,TRBV19,13,TRBJ1-1,NA
TGCAGCGGTGGGCGCACAGATACGCAGTATTTT,CSGGRTDTQYF,NA,TRBV29-1,11,TRBJ2-3,NA
TGTGCCAGCAGTCCCGGACAGGACTCTGGAAACACCATATATTTT,CASSPGQDSGNTIYF,TRBD1,TRBV28,15,TRBJ1-3,NA
TGTGCCAGCAGCTTCGGGGGTGACTACAATGAGCAGTTCTTC,CASSFGGDYNEQFF,NA,TRBV5-8,14,TRBJ2-1,NA
TGTGCCAGCAGTGCAAAGGGACAGTATCCCAATGAGCAGTTCTTC,CASSAKGQYPNEQFF,TRBD1,TRBV25-1,15,TRBJ2-1,NA
TGTGCCAGCAGCTTAAGGAGACAGGGGTTCAGGGGTAATTCACCCCTCCACTTT,CASSLRRQGFRGNSPLHF,TRBD1,TRBV7-8,18,TRBJ1-6,few
TGTGCCAGCAGTCGGCTGGGGGCGCATGATGGCTACACCTTC,CASSRLGAHDGYTF,NA,TRBV6-6,14,TRBJ1-2,NA
TGCGCCAGCAGCCTAGAACCTGCGGGTCAGAACACCGGGGAGCTGTTTTTT,CASSLEPAGQNTGELFF,NA,TRBV4-1,17,TRBJ2-2,NA
TGTGCCAGCACTCCAGACAGGGCGAGTTCACCCCTCCACTTT,CASTPDRASSPLHF,TRBD1,TRBV6-5,14,TRBJ1-6,NA
TGCAGCGTTGAAGACAATAGCTCTGGAAACACCATATATTTT,CSVEDNSSGNTIYF,NA,TRBV29-1,14,TRBJ1-3,once
TGTGCCTGGAGCCTAGGGGCAGTCCCGAACTATGGCTACACCTTC,CAWSLGAVPNYGYTF,NA,TRBV30,15,TRBJ1-2,NA
TGTGCCAGCAGCCCAGGACAGGGGATGGCCGGGGAGCTGTTTTTT,CASSPGQGMAGELFF,TRBD1,TRBV11-3,15,TRBJ2-2,NA
TGTGCCGCCCTGGGGACAGCGAACACTGAAGCTTTCTTT,CAALGTANTEAFF,TRBD1,TRBV6-5,13,TRBJ1-1,NA
TGTGCCAGCAGCTCAAGCGGGGTGAACACCGGGGAGCTGTTTTTT,CASSSSGVNTGELFF,TRBD2,TRBV11-3,15,TRBJ2-2,NA